The TCR beta chain described here comes from a study of vaccination effects on CD4 cells after COVID-19. Study-level information: Pools of viral peptides were used by the ViraFEST assay to expand antigen-specific CD4+ T cells ahead of sequencing. A few convalescent patients were sampled early and late after vaccination.

At the end of more than 8 days of culture, CD4+ T cells were isolated. The person had PCR-confirmed SARS-CoV-2 infection between March and December 2020. Participants were vaccinated with two doses of either the BNT162b2 or mRNA-1273 vaccine. Days 3 and 7 saw half the medium replaced with IL-2 medium. As regards this clone: The antigen remains unidentified.

Germline lookup yields CDR1 LGHNA and CDR2 YNFKEQ. The CDR3 loop spans 15 amino acids. The V end lost 4 bases, the J end lost 6 bases, and 16 bases lay between the germline ends. Repertoires were generated with immunoSEQ multiplex PCR, while TCRdb's copy carries only in-frame clones and drops some. The data contain 40,000 to 45,000 clones, less than 85% of them seen just once; the ten biggest clones take up about 3.8%. The sequences come from CD4+ T cells from PBMCs cultured without peptide, collected after COVID-19 vaccination. This chain joins TRBV4-2 and TRBJ2-1; possibly TRBD2 for D (6 bases). The sequence derives from a human donor who had a prior SARS-CoV-2 infection. The CDR3 nucleotides are TGTGCCAGCAGCCTATCCCGGGACTCCGTCAATGAGCAGTTCTTC. This translates into CASSLSRDSVNEQFF.